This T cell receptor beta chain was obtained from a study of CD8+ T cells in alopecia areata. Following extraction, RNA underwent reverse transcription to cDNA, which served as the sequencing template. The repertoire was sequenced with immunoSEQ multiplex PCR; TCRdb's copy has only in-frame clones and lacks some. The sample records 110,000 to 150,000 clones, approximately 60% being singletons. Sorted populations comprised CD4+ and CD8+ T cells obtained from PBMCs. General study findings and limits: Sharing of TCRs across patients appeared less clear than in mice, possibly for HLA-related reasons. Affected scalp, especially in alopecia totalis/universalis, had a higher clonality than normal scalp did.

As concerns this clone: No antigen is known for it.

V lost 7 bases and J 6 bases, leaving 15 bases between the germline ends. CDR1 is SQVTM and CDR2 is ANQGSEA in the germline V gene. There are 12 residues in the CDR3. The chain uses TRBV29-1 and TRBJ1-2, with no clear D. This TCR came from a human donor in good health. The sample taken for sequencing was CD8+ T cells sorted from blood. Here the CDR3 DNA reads TGCAGCGGCTTCGTTGGAGTGGATGGCTACACCTTC. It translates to CSGFVGVDGYTF.